The 24 T cell receptor beta chains below come from one sample, sequenced in a study of blood T cell repertoires in COVID-19 (TCRdb year 2020). Library creation used the immunoSEQ multiplex PCR assay. Sourced from immuneACCESS, this table was stored by TCRdb with only in-frame sequences that have V and J called. A share of the clones is absent; for the studies checked, an unresolved V gene accounts for under half, and the remainder has no known explanation. The sample data list roughly 130,000 clones, and about four fifths of these were observed just once. Under 7% of the sample is taken by the ten largest. Sequenced sample: PBMCs or T cells enriched from blood (not recorded which). Source of these receptors: a man aged 40-50 years with acute COVID-19.

The chain joins TRBV14 to TRBJ1-4; unclear D gene. This CDR3 is 13 amino acids long. V lost 1 base, J lost 10 bases, and 10 bases lay in between. Germline CDR1 SGHDN, CDR2 FVKESK. DNA for the CDR3: TGTGCCAGCAGCCAAGTGAAGTCGGGAAAACTGTTTTTT. Encoded protein: CASSQVKSGKLFF.

The chain joins TRBV12-3 or TRBV12-4 to TRBJ2-3; D unresolved. Between the trimmed V and J ends, which lost 6 bases and 6 bases, there was a span of 13 bases. The CDR3 runs to 13 residues. The CDR3 DNA reads TGTGCCAGCAGACCCGGAAGGCGGGATACGCAGTATTTT. Translating gives CASRPGRRDTQYF.

CDR3 in amino acids: CASSLLGTSGNEQFF. The DNA for the CDR3 is TGCGCCAGCAGCCTCCTAGGGACTAGCGGTAATGAGCAGTTCTTC. The chain is built from TRBV4-1 and TRBJ2-1; 11 bases map to TRBD2. This CDR3 region has 15 residues. J lost 7 bases, V lost 4 bases, and 6 bases had no gene match. The germline gives CDR1 MGHRA, CDR2 YSYEKL.

V and J are TRBV5-1 and TRBJ2-7; 10 bases line up with TRBD1. V shed 0 bases, J shed 3 bases, and the junction held 0 bases outside the gene matches. CDR1 and CDR2 from the germline V gene are SGHRS and YFSETQ. The CDR3 consists of 14 residues. CDR3 amino acids: CASSLGDRGYEQYF. CDR3 bases: TGCGCCAGCAGCTTGGGGGACAGGGGCTACGAGCAGTACTTC.

J is TRBJ2-1 and V is TRBV7-2; no reliable D call. Trimming left V 1 base short and J 7 bases short, with 8 bases between. This CDR3 has 13 residues. Germline CDR1 is SGHTA and CDR2 is FQGNSA. The CDR3 bases are TGTGCCAGCAGCTTAGAAGCGTGGAATGAGCAGTTCTTC. Translation: CASSLEAWNEQFF.

The chain recombines TRBV6-5 with TRBJ2-1; tentative D call: TRBD2 (5 bases). V was clipped by 6 bases and J by 9 bases, with 18 bases between them. The CDR3 sequence is 14 residues long. In germline, CDR1 is MNHEY, CDR2 SVGAGI. In DNA form, the CDR3 reads TGTGCCAGCAGCAGTAGGACCCCTCGGGGTGAGCAGTTCTTC. It specifies CASSSRTPRGEQFF.

The rearrangement uses TRBV11-2 and TRBJ2-5; unclear D gene. This CDR3 is built from 15 residues. The V and J ends lost 4 bases and 4 bases respectively, with 16 bases between them. Per germline, CDR1 SGHAT and CDR2 FQNNGV. The CDR3 region is CASSSSGPSPETQYF. As DNA, the CDR3 is TGTGCCAGCAGCTCCTCAGGCCCGAGCCCAGAGACCCAGTACTTC.

This chain joins TRBV5-8 and TRBJ1-5, with TRBD1 matching 9 bases. The CDR3 is 18 residues long. V was pared by 4 bases and J by 11 bases, with 22 bases of the junction left unmatched. The germline V gene has CDR1 SGHTS and CDR2 YDEGEE. The CDR3 nucleotides read TGTGCCAGCAGCGAAGACCATTGGAAAAGGACAGGGGAGGGTGCCCAGCATTTT. Its protein product is CASSEDHWKRTGEGAQHF. The full variable domain, completed using reference TRBV5-8 and TRBJ1-5, is EAGVTQSPTHLIKTRGQQATLRCSPISGHTSVYWYQQALGLGLQFLLWYDEGEERNRGNFPPRFSGRQFPNYSSELNVNALELEDSALYLCASSEDHWKRTGEGAQHFGDGTRLSIL.

V and J are TRBV6-4 and TRBJ2-3; TRBD1 might be the D (7 bases). This CDR3 has 14 residues. V was cut by 6 bases and J by 4 bases, with 14 bases left in between. Germline CDR1 MRHNA, CDR2 SNTAGT. Here the CDR3 reads CASSSRGVADTQYF. For the CDR3, the DNA is TGTGCCAGCAGCTCCAGGGGGGTGGCAGATACGCAGTATTTT.

J is TRBJ2-2 and V is TRBV7-2; 7 nucleotides align to TRBD1. Germline-derived CDR1 and CDR2 are SGHTA and FQGNSA. With 5 bases clipped from V and 0 bases from J, the junction kept 3 bases outside the gene matches. This CDR3 region has 15 residues. The CDR3 is CASSLGQANTGELFF. The DNA for the CDR3 is TGTGCCAGCAGCCTAGGACAGGCGAACACCGGGGAGCTGTTTTTT.

This chain connects TRBV29-1 to TRBJ2-5, with 9 bases aligning to TRBD2. Germline assignment: CDR1 SQVTM and CDR2 ANQGSEA. V was clipped by 0 bases and J by 7 bases; unmatched bases: 9. The CDR3 is made up of 15 amino acids. CDR3 nucleotides: TGCAGCGTTGAAGACCCTAGCGGGGTTCCATGGACCCAGTACTTC. Protein product: CSVEDPSGVPWTQYF.

The chain has TRBV12-3 or TRBV12-4 and TRBJ2-2; D might be TRBD2 (6 bases). There are 13 residues in the CDR3. V shed 3 bases and J shed 4 bases, with 6 bases lying between them. The CDR3 DNA is TGTGCCAGCAGTTTGGGGGGCACCGGGGAGCTGTTTTTT. This codes for CASSLGGTGELFF.

The chain recombines TRBV19 with TRBJ1-5; 7 positions match TRBD1. Germline loops: CDR1 LNHDA, CDR2 SQIVND (reference sequence). J was trimmed by 3 bases and V by 6 bases; bases with no gene match: 2. The CDR3 spans 13 residues. CDR3 residues: CASRGQFNQPQHF. In nucleotides, the CDR3 is TGTGCCAGTAGGGGACAGTTCAATCAGCCCCAGCATTTT.

This sequence joins TRBV11-3 and TRBJ1-4, with no clear D. V was cut by 0 bases and J by 7 bases, with 21 bases left in between. This CDR3 comprises 18 residues. CDR1 and CDR2 (germline): SGHNT, YENEEA. The CDR3: CASSLDLKWGGWSEKLFF. The CDR3 nucleotides read TGTGCCAGCAGCTTAGATCTTAAGTGGGGAGGGTGGAGTGAAAAACTGTTTTTT.

The chain is built from TRBV18 and TRBJ2-3; 11 bases map to TRBD1. The ends lost 6 bases at V and 5 bases at J; junction bases unmatched: 10. CDR1 is KGHSH and CDR2 is LQKENI in the germline V gene. This CDR3 comprises 16 residues. CDR3 nucleotides: TGTGCCAGCTCTCTCAATCCGGGACAGGGGGGAGATACGCAGTATTTT. The encoded protein is CASSLNPGQGGDTQYF.

This clone was picked up one time. The V gene is TRBV27, the J gene TRBJ1-1, with D uncertain. The V and J ends lost 2 bases and 2 bases respectively, with 6 bases between them. CDR3 length: 13 residues. From germline, CDR1 is MNHEY and CDR2 SMNVEV (reference sequence). The CDR3: CASSLTENTEAFF. The CDR3 region has the DNA TGTGCCAGCAGTTTAACAGAAAACACTGAAGCTTTCTTT.

The V and J genes are TRBV3-1 (or the pseudogene TRBV3-2) and TRBJ1-6, with a possible D match to TRBD1 (5 bases). Per germline, CDR1 LGHDT and CDR2 YNNKEL (reference sequence). V shed 3 bases and J shed 7 bases, with 10 bases lying between them. CDR3 size: 14 residues. The CDR3 DNA reads TGTGCCAGCAGCCAGCCAGGGTACAATTCACCCCTCCACTTT. This translates into CASSQPGYNSPLHF.

This chain uses TRBV7-2 with TRBJ1-4, with D possibly matching TRBD1 (6 bases). The V gene lost 4 bases and the J gene lost 5 bases, with 17 bases spanning the gap. CDR1 SGHTA and CDR2 FQGNSA come from the germline V gene. The CDR3 loop spans 16 amino acids. The CDR3 here is CASSSPGGQVNEKLFF. The CDR3 coding sequence is TGTGCCAGCAGCTCCCCCGGGGGGCAGGTGAATGAAAAACTGTTTTTT. The entire variable domain, with the rest obtained from reference TRBV7-2 and TRBJ1-4, is as follows: GAGVSQSPSNKVTEKGKDVELRCDPISGHTALYWYRQSLGQGLEFLIYFQGNSAPDKSGLPSDRFSAERTGGSVSTLTIQRTQQEDSAVYLCASSSPGGQVNEKLFFGSGTQLSVL.

J is TRBJ1-5 and V is TRBV28, with 8 positions matching TRBD1. This CDR3 spans 15 amino acids. Germline V gene data show CDR1 as MDHEN and CDR2 as SYDVKM. J gave up 0 bases and V 5 bases, and 3 bases lay outside the gene matches. CDR3: CASSPGQGSNQPQHF. The DNA of the CDR3 is TGTGCCAGCAGTCCCGGACAGGGTAGCAATCAGCCCCAGCATTTT.

This chain uses TRBV29-1 with TRBJ1-1, with D possibly being TRBD1 (5 bases). The CDR3 length is 15 residues. The V end was cut by 5 bases, the J end by 1 base, with 17 bases between. Germline CDR1 reads SQVTM; CDR2 reads ANQGSEA. In DNA, the CDR3 is TGCAGCGTTTCCGACAGCCCAATGGGGAACACTGAAGCTTTCTTT. Translated: CSVSDSPMGNTEAFF.

The V call is TRBV30, the J call TRBJ1-5; D gene unclear. Germline assignment: CDR1 GTSNPN and CDR2 SVGIG (reference sequence). Trimming pared 2 bases from V and 2 bases from J, leaving 7 bases between. The length of the CDR3 is 13 residues. The CDR3 coding sequence is TGTGCCTGGAGTTTCAAGCGCAATCAGCCCCAGCATTTT. This translates into CAWSFKRNQPQHF.

Of note for this clone: Distinct nucleotide sequences in the sample also encode this CDR3. This chain joins TRBV4-3 and TRBJ1-5; D unclear. Germline CDR1 reads LGHNA; CDR2 reads YSLEER. The CDR3 has 13 amino acids. The V and J ends lost 1 base and 5 bases respectively, with 6 bases between them. Written as DNA, the CDR3 is TGCGCCAGCAGCCAAGTTCTCGATCAGCCCCAGCATTTT. This codes for CASSQVLDQPQHF.

The V gene is TRBV3-1 (or the pseudogene TRBV3-2), the J gene TRBJ2-1; TRBD1 matches at 10 bases. The CDR3 is 14 amino acids. Losses at the gene ends were 4 bases for V and 8 bases for J; bases not matched to a gene: 5. Germline V gene sequence: CDR1 LGHDT, CDR2 YNNKEL (reference sequence). CDR3 in amino acids: CASSPRDRGYEQFF. The CDR3 DNA reads as TGTGCCAGCAGCCCGAGGGACAGGGGCTATGAGCAGTTCTTC.

This clone was found a few times. The rearrangement links TRBV14 to TRBJ1-4; a possible D gene is TRBD1 (6 bases). The CDR3 spans 19 residues. V shed 1 base and J shed 0 bases, with 18 bases lying between them. Germline V gene lookup returns CDR1 SGHDN and CDR2 FVKESK. This CDR3 reads CASSQGRDRFLATNEKLFF. Written as DNA, the CDR3 is TGTGCCAGCAGCCAAGGGCGTGACAGGTTTCTTGCAACTAATGAAAAACTGTTTTTT. The full variable domain, rest sourced from reference TRBV14 and TRBJ1-4, is EAGVTQFPSHSVIEKGQTVTLRCDPISGHDNLYWYRRVMGKEIKFLLHFVKESKQDESGMPNNRFLAERTGGTYSTLKVQPAELEDSGVYFCASSQGRDRFLATNEKLFFGSGTQLSVL.